Ten or more counts support the clone carrying this TCR beta chain. There are 15 residues in the CDR3. Germline trimming cut 5 bases from V and 4 bases from J; bases unmatched to any gene: 6. Germline CDR1 reads SGHTA; CDR2 reads FQGNSA. These data belong to a study of T-cell reconstitution after alpha-beta-depleted transplantation in children. Unique molecular identifiers were incorporated during preparation of the TCRbeta library. TCRdb reanalysed the PCR reads using MiXCR and keeps one entry per CDR3 protein. The table includes around 300,000 distinct CDR3 sequences, 9.5% to 13% detected once. The receptor was derived from a boy in the first two years of life with acute myeloid leukemia, due to receive a stem cell transplant. The J gene is TRBJ1-5, the V gene TRBV7-2; TRBD1 agrees at 9 bases. The source material was PBMCs, sampled before TCRalphabeta/CD19-depleted stem cell transplant. The CDR3 spells CASSPSTGGNQPQHF. The DNA of the CDR3 is TGTGCCAGCAGCCCCTCGACAGGGGGGAATCAGCCCCAGCATTTT.